Sequencing of this TCR beta chain was carried out in a study of T cells in Graves' hyperthyroidism and ophthalmopathy. CDR3 length: 17 residues. Per the germline V gene, CDR1 is MNHEY and CDR2 is SVGEGT. Ophthalmopathy patients had moderate-to-severe active disease, CAS ≥3, NOSPECS ≥4, and disease duration under 3 months. Patients were excluded for uncontrolled infection, other autoimmune disease, pregnancy or lactation. Findings and caveats of the study: Blood samples included most of the expanded thyroid clonotypes exceeding 0.001. The model predicted ophthalmopathy a median around six months before onset.

RNA transcripts yielded amplified TCR beta CDR3 regions. RT-PCR in the first round (using the HTBI primer set) targeted the TCR CDR3. TCRdb called the multiplex PCR reads again in MiXCR, with one record for every CDR3 protein. The sample includes about 410,000 distinct CDR3 sequences, around 13% of them seen just once. This clonotype was picked up a small number of times. Its cognate antigen is unknown. The junction shows a germline mismatch at one end, possibly a read error. The source of this sequence is a woman under 40 with Graves' ophthalmopathy. The chain has TRBV6-2 or TRBV6-3 and TRBJ2-6, with 9 bases aligning to TRBD1. Material for sequencing was blood. CDR3 bases: TGTGCCAGCACCCCGACAGGGGGAGGATCTGGGGCCAACGTCCTAACTTTC. Its protein is CASTPTGGGSGANVLTF.